Listed below are T cell receptor beta chains from one sample, sequenced in a study of blood T cell repertoires in COVID-19. The protocol was immunoSEQ multiplex PCR, while the TCRdb copy is restricted to in-frame clones and leaves out a portion. This repertoire shows some 120,000 clones, around 80% found once; its top ten account for 1.9%. Sequencing was done on a sample of peripheral blood. All receptors derive from a man in his 70s with acute or convalescent COVID-19. Each CDR3 is given with its conserved first and last residue. Fields, in order: D gene, J gene, V gene, clone size, CDR3 protein, CDR3 DNA. D genes are given only for firm matches. Clone size is given for some rows only: seen once, a few or many times, or a class if the clone is expanded.

D: -
J: TRBJ1-1
V: TRBV2
size: few
CDR3: CASRLSGHTEAFF
DNA: TGTGCCAGCAGACTAAGCGGTCACACTGAAGCTTTCTTT

D: -
J: TRBJ1-1
V: TRBV10-1
size: -
CDR3: CASRQDRRTEAFF
DNA: TGCGCCAGCAGACAGGATCGTCGGACTGAAGCTTTCTTT

D: -
J: TRBJ2-3
V: TRBV3-1/TRBV3-2
size: -
CDR3: CASSHRTRGYASTDTQYF
DNA: TGTGCCAGCAGCCACCGTACTCGGGGTTACGCTAGCACAGATACGCAGTATTTT

D: TRBD1
J: TRBJ1-6
V: TRBV27
size: -
CDR3: CASSFRDSLNSPLHF
DNA: TGTGCCAGCAGTTTTAGGGACAGCCTAAATTCACCCCTCCACTTT

D: -
J: TRBJ1-2
V: TRBV19
size: -
CDR3: CASSNVDSFYYGYTF
DNA: TGTGCCAGTAGTAACGTGGACAGTTTCTACTATGGCTACACCTTC

D: TRBD2
J: TRBJ2-3
V: TRBV6-5
size: -
CDR3: CASSTREGTQYF
DNA: TGTGCCAGCAGCACACGGGAGGGTACGCAGTATTTT

D: TRBD1
J: TRBJ2-3
V: TRBV5-1
size: -
CDR3: CASSSTTGADTQYF
DNA: TGCGCCAGCAGTTCTACAACAGGGGCAGATACGCAGTATTTT

D: -
J: TRBJ1-1
V: TRBV3-1/TRBV3-2
size: -
CDR3: CASSLVGGTEAFF
DNA: TGTGCCAGCAGCCTCGTAGGGGGCACTGAAGCTTTCTTT

D: -
J: TRBJ1-3
V: TRBV6-1
size: -
CDR3: CASSSRVSGNTIYF
DNA: TGTGCCAGCAGTTCCAGGGTCTCTGGAAACACCATATATTTT

D: TRBD1
J: TRBJ2-7
V: TRBV25-1
size: -
CDR3: CASGKVGQGIYEQYF
DNA: TGTGCCAGCGGAAAGGTGGGACAGGGGATCTACGAGCAGTACTTC

D: TRBD2
J: TRBJ2-4
V: TRBV5-1
size: -
CDR3: CASSPSSGGVLPKNIQYF
DNA: TGCGCCAGCAGCCCCTCGAGCGGGGGGGTCCTCCCCAAAAACATTCAGTACTTC

D: TRBD2
J: TRBJ2-3
V: TRBV28
size: -
CDR3: CASSSPLAGGFTDTQYF
DNA: TGTGCCAGCAGTTCGCCTTTAGCGGGGGGATTCACAGATACGCAGTATTTT

D: -
J: TRBJ1-1
V: TRBV29-1
size: few
CDR3: CSVDRQGNTEAFF
DNA: TGCAGCGTTGACCGGCAGGGTAACACTGAAGCTTTCTTT

D: TRBD1
J: TRBJ2-1
V: TRBV6-5
size: -
CDR3: CASSYRDSSYNEQFF
DNA: TGTGCCAGCAGTTACAGGGACAGTTCCTACAATGAGCAGTTCTTC

D: -
J: TRBJ1-6
V: TRBV6-4
size: once
CDR3: CASSFPSSAGAGSPLHF
DNA: TGTGCCAGCAGTTTCCCCAGTTCCGCAGGGGCAGGCTCACCCCTCCACTTT

D: -
J: TRBJ2-7
V: TRBV14
size: -
CDR3: CASSQVEGAQYF
DNA: TGTGCCAGCAGCCAAGTAGAGGGCGCGCAGTACTTC

D: -
J: TRBJ1-3
V: TRBV30
size: -
CDR3: CAWSAFRGVLSGNTIYF
DNA: TGTGCCTGGAGTGCTTTTCGGGGGGTGCTATCTGGAAACACCATATATTTT

D: TRBD1
J: TRBJ1-5
V: TRBV7-8
size: -
CDR3: CASSFLGQAGKPQHF
DNA: TGTGCCAGCAGCTTCCTAGGACAGGCCGGGAAGCCCCAGCATTTT

D: -
J: TRBJ2-3
V: TRBV7-9
size: -
CDR3: CASSLANRGGPLSTDTQYF
DNA: TGTGCCAGCAGCTTAGCGAACAGGGGGGGACCGCTAAGCACAGATACGCAGTATTTT

D: TRBD1
J: TRBJ1-1
V: TRBV5-8
size: -
CDR3: CASSSYGGGHAEAFF
DNA: TGTGCCAGCAGCTCTTACGGAGGGGGCCACGCTGAAGCTTTCTTT

D: -
J: TRBJ2-7
V: TRBV6-2/TRBV6-3
size: few
CDR3: CASSYSARGIDEQYF
DNA: TGTGCCAGCAGTTATTCCGCCAGGGGTATCGACGAGCAGTACTTC

D: -
J: TRBJ2-5
V: TRBV3-1/TRBV3-2
size: -
CDR3: CASSLRGTQYF
DNA: TGTGCCAGCAGCCTACGGGGGACCCAGTACTTC

D: TRBD1
J: TRBJ2-3
V: TRBV12-5
size: -
CDR3: CASGLGQGGLADTQYF
DNA: TGTGCTAGTGGTTTGGGACAGGGGGGTTTGGCAGATACGCAGTATTTT

D: TRBD1
J: TRBJ1-3
V: TRBV7-6
size: -
CDR3: CASSSRDRGPASGNTIYF
DNA: TGTGCCAGCAGCTCCCGGGACAGGGGGCCGGCGAGTGGAAACACCATATATTTT

D: TRBD1
J: TRBJ2-5
V: TRBV25-1
size: once
CDR3: CASTRQGAAETQYF
DNA: TGTGCCAGCACTCGACAGGGGGCAGCGGAGACCCAGTACTTC

D: -
J: TRBJ1-3
V: TRBV7-2
size: once
CDR3: CASSPVSGSGNTIYF
DNA: TGTGCCAGCAGCCCCGTCTCAGGCTCTGGAAACACCATATATTTT

D: TRBD1
J: TRBJ1-3
V: TRBV7-2
size: many
CDR3: CASSPWAGQYFSGNTIYF
DNA: TGTGCCAGCAGCCCCTGGGCGGGACAGTACTTCTCTGGAAACACCATATATTTT

D: TRBD2
J: TRBJ2-7
V: TRBV3-1/TRBV3-2
size: -
CDR3: CASSRRGANEQYF
DNA: TGTGCCAGCAGCCGGCGGGGGGCTAACGAGCAGTACTTC

D: -
J: TRBJ1-2
V: TRBV5-8
size: -
CDR3: CASSLTGPTYGYTF
DNA: TGTGCCAGCAGCTTGACAGGGCCAACCTATGGCTACACCTTC

D: -
J: TRBJ1-1
V: TRBV2
size: few
CDR3: CASGQQVGSTEAFF
DNA: TGTGCCAGCGGGCAACAGGTCGGGAGCACTGAAGCTTTCTTT

D: -
J: TRBJ1-4
V: TRBV28
size: -
CDR3: CASSTPGLGDEKLFF
DNA: TGTGCCAGCAGTACACCGGGCCTAGGGGATGAAAAACTGTTTTTT

D: -
J: TRBJ2-1
V: TRBV7-9
size: -
CDR3: CASSPVEFDSYNEQFF
DNA: TGTGCCAGCAGCCCCGTAGAATTCGATTCCTACAATGAGCAGTTCTTC

D: TRBD1
J: TRBJ2-1
V: TRBV24-1
size: -
CDR3: CATSDSRTGYTHRNEQFF
DNA: TGTGCCACCAGTGATTCCAGGACAGGGTATACCCATCGCAATGAGCAGTTCTTC

D: -
J: TRBJ2-2
V: TRBV27
size: -
CDR3: CASRNVRVRTGELFF
DNA: TGTGCCAGCAGGAACGTCAGGGTGCGCACCGGGGAGCTGTTTTTT

D: -
J: TRBJ1-2
V: TRBV3-1/TRBV3-2
size: -
CDR3: CASSQAGVTNYGYTF
DNA: TGTGCCAGCAGCCAAGCCGGGGTTACTAACTATGGCTACACCTTC

D: -
J: TRBJ2-6
V: TRBV27
size: few
CDR3: CASSSTYGSSGANVLTF
DNA: TGTGCCAGCAGTTCCACCTACGGGTCCTCTGGGGCCAACGTCCTGACTTTC

D: -
J: TRBJ1-1
V: TRBV5-1
size: -
CDR3: CASRYQGKNTEAFF
DNA: TGCGCCAGCAGATACCAGGGGAAGAACACTGAAGCTTTCTTT

D: -
J: TRBJ1-2
V: TRBV3-1/TRBV3-2
size: -
CDR3: CASSRSRGSEGYTF
DNA: TGTGCCAGCAGCCGAAGTCGGGGGTCAGAGGGCTACACCTTC

D: -
J: TRBJ2-7
V: TRBV19
size: -
CDR3: CASSIGRNEQYF
DNA: TGTGCCAGTAGTATTGGTAGAAACGAGCAGTACTTC

D: -
J: TRBJ2-5
V: TRBV5-6
size: -
CDR3: CASNRQGGQETQYF
DNA: TGTGCCAGCAACCGTCAAGGGGGCCAAGAGACCCAGTACTTC

D: -
J: TRBJ2-3
V: TRBV2
size: -
CDR3: CASRAGAGADTQYF
DNA: TGTGCCAGCAGGGCGGGGGCCGGCGCAGATACGCAGTATTTT

D: TRBD1
J: TRBJ1-2
V: TRBV10-3
size: -
CDR3: CAISSWDSNYGYTF
DNA: TGTGCCATCAGTTCCTGGGACAGTAACTATGGCTACACCTTC

D: TRBD2
J: TRBJ2-5
V: TRBV7-7
size: -
CDR3: CASSLRPRGDETQYF
DNA: TGTGCTAGCAGCTTGAGGCCGCGGGGGGATGAGACCCAGTACTTC

D: TRBD1
J: TRBJ1-2
V: TRBV5-5
size: -
CDR3: CASSHPFGGQIYGYTF
DNA: TGTGCCAGCAGCCACCCCTTCGGGGGACAGATCTATGGCTACACCTTC

D: -
J: TRBJ1-2
V: TRBV28
size: -
CDR3: CASSLKGHLSNYGYTF
DNA: TGTGCCAGCAGTTTAAAGGGGCACCTCTCAAACTATGGCTACACCTTC

D: -
J: TRBJ2-7
V: TRBV2
size: -
CDR3: CASSEGLGRYEQYF
DNA: TGTGCCAGCAGTGAAGGGCTAGGCCGTTACGAGCAGTACTTC

D: -
J: TRBJ1-6
V: TRBV28
size: -
CDR3: CASSPQGQGLGSPLHF
DNA: TGTGCCAGCAGTCCCCAAGGGCAGGGGCTTGGTTCACCCCTCCACTTT

D: TRBD2
J: TRBJ2-2
V: TRBV5-1
size: -
CDR3: CASSFSSGGVPGELFF
DNA: TGCGCCAGCAGCTTTTCTAGCGGGGGGGTCCCCGGGGAGCTGTTTTTT

D: TRBD1
J: TRBJ1-2
V: TRBV5-6
size: -
CDR3: CASSPPGQGNGYTF
DNA: TGTGCCAGCAGCCCACCGGGACAGGGGAACGGCTACACCTTC

D: TRBD2
J: TRBJ2-2
V: TRBV7-6
size: -
CDR3: CASSRTSGANTGELFF
DNA: TGTGCCAGCAGCCGGACTAGCGGGGCGAACACCGGGGAGCTGTTTTTT